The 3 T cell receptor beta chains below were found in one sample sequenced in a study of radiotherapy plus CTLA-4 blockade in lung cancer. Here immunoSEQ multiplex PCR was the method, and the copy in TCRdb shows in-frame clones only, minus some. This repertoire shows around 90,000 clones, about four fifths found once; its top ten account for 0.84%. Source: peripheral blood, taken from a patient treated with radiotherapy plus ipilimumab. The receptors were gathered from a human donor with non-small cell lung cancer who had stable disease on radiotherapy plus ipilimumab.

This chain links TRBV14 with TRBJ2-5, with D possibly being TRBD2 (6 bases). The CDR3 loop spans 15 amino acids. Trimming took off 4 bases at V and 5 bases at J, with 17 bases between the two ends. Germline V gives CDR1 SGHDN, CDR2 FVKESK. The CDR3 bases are TGTGCCAGCAGCCCCCGGACCCCGGAGGGCGAGACCCAGTACTTC. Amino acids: CASSPRTPEGETQYF. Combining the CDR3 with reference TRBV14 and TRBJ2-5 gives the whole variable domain EAGVTQFPSHSVIEKGQTVTLRCDPISGHDNLYWYRRVMGKEIKFLLHFVKESKQDESGMPNNRFLAERTGGTYSTLKVQPAELEDSGVYFCASSPRTPEGETQYFGPGTRLLVL.

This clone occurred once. CDR3 in DNA: TGTGCCAGCAGTAGAAGACAGGGGGCGTGGGGCTACACCTTC. Its protein is CASSRRQGAWGYTF. J is TRBJ1-2 and V is TRBV2; TRBD1 matches 10 bases. The CDR3 consists of 14 residues. Germline trimming cut 5 bases from V and 8 bases from J; bases unmatched to any gene: 8. Germline V gene sequence: CDR1 SNHLY, CDR2 FYNNEI.

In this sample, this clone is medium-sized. This CDR3 is CASSDTYGGPANYGYTF. DNA of the CDR3: TGTGCCAGCAGTGATACCTATGGGGGGCCTGCTAACTATGGCTACACCTTC. The V gene is TRBV6-1, the J gene TRBJ1-2; maybe TRBD1 (6 bases). V lost 3 bases, J lost 0 bases, and 17 bases lay in between. The germline V gene encodes CDR1 MNHNS and CDR2 SASEGT. The CDR3 sequence is 17 residues long.